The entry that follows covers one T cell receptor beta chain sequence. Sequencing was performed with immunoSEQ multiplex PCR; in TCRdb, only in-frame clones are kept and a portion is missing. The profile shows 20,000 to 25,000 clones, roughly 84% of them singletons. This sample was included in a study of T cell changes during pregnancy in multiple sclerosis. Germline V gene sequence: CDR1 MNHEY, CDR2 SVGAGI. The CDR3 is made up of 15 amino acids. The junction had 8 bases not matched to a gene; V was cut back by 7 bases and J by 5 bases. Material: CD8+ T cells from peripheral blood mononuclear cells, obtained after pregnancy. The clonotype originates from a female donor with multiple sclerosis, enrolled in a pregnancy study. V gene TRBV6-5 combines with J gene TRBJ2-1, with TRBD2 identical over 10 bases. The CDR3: CASNLGTSVNNEQFF. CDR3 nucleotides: TGTGCCAGCAACCTCGGGACTAGCGTCAACAATGAGCAGTTCTTC.